The entry below gives a single TCR beta chain sequence along with its context. The data stem from a study of blood T cell repertoires in COVID-19. In the study overall: Both acute and convalescent COVID-19 samples were obtained from the United States, Italy and Spain.

Per the original data handling: Reference gene primer amplification in the assay estimated nucleated cell counts. The table came from immunoSEQ multiplex PCR; TCRdb's copy has only in-frame clones and leaves some out. For V, J and clone size, that table is used; D and trimming come from the DNA. The table lists tens of thousands of clones, 91% of them singletons, with around 7% in the top ten. Seattle researchers signed up patients amid active infection and tracked them longitudinally. This clonotype was obtained from a man between 35 and 55 years old with COVID-19, enrolled during active disease. The sequenced sample consisted of peripheral blood.

The DNA of the CDR3 is TGCAGTGCTGGACAGGCCTACGAGCAGTACTTC. Amino acids: CSAGQAYEQYF. The rearrangement joins TRBV20-1 to TRBJ2-7; TRBD1 matches at 7 bases. The trim removed 5 bases at V and 2 bases at J, leaving 0 bases unmatched. Germline CDR1 DFQATT, CDR2 SNEGSKA (reference sequence). This CDR3 comprises 11 residues.